This TCR beta chain appears in the sequencing data of a study of T cells in Graves' hyperthyroidism and ophthalmopathy. General study points: Blood also contained most expanded thyroid clonotypes above 0.001.

What was amplified from RNA transcripts were TCR beta CDR3 regions. First-round RT-PCR targeting the TCR CDR3 was performed with the HTBI primer set. Via MiXCR, TCRdb re-called the multiplex PCR reads, giving one row per CDR3 protein. The sample contains 500,000 to 650,000 distinct CDR3 sequences, 20% of which appear only once. Germline lookup yields CDR1 LGHDT and CDR2 YNNKEL (reference sequence). V lost 0 bases and J lost 4, with 4 bases in between. The CDR3 runs 12 residues. This clonotype was observed at least ten times. Its antigen is as yet unknown. Input material: blood. The gene calls are TRBV3-1 and TRBJ2-7; D gene ambiguous. The clonotype originates from a man between 40 and 49 years old with Graves' ophthalmopathy. DNA of the CDR3: TGTGCCAGCAGCCAAGATAGGTACGAGCAGTACTTC. Amino acid sequence: CASSQDRYEQYF.